This T cell receptor beta chain emerged from a study of tumor and adjacent non-tumor tissue in lung cancer. Points from the study as a whole: TCR diversity was significantly greater in tumor than normal lung tissue. Normal lung showed higher cumulative top 100 clone frequency than tumor.

Per germline, CDR1 SGHNT and CDR2 YYREEE (reference sequence). This CDR3 contains 15 residues. TCRbeta libraries were built with three rounds of nested PCR, modified from ARM-PCR. In TCRdb, the multiplex PCR reads were re-called with MiXCR into one record per CDR3 protein. The sample yields 90,000 to 110,000 distinct CDR3 sequences, 60% to 65% seen once. Concerning this clonotype itself: Its cognate antigen is unknown. The germline gene is not matched at one end of the junction; a read error may be the cause.

No cell sorting was done before RNA was extracted from the tissue. Distant lung tissue was collected more than 3 cm away from the tumor edge. This clonotype originated in a man aged 60-69 years with non-small cell lung cancer. The chain employs TRBV5-4 and TRBJ1-1; D is perhaps TRBD1 (6 bases). Sequencing was performed on distant non-tumor lung tissue. The CDR3 DNA is TGTGCCAGCAGCTGGGTGGGGGGGCTGAACACTGAAGCCTTCTTT. Translation: CASSWVGGLNTEAFF.